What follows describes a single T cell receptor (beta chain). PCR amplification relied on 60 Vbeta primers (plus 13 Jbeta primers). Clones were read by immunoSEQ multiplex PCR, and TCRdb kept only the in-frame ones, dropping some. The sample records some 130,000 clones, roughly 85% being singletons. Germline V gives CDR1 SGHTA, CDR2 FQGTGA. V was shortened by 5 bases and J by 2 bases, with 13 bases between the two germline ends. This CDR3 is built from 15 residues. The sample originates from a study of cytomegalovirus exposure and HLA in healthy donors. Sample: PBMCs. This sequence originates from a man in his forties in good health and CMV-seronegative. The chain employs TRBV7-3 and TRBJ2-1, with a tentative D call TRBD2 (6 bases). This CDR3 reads CASSRRAGPYNEQFF. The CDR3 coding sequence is TGTGCCAGCAGCCGGAGAGCGGGTCCCTACAATGAGCAGTTCTTC.